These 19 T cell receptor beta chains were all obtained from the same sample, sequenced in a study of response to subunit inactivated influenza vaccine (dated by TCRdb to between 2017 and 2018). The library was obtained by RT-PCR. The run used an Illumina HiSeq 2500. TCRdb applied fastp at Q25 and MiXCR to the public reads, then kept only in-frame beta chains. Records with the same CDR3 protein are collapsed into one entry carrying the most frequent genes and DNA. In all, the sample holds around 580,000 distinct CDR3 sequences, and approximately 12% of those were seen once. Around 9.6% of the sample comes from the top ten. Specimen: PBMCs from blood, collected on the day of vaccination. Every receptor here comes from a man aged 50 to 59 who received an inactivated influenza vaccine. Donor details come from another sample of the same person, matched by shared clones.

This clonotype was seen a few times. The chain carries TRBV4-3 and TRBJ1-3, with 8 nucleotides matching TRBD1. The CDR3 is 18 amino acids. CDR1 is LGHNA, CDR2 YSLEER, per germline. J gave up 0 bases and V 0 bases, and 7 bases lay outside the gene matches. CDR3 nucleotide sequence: TGCGCCAGCAGCCAAGACTGGAGAACAGGGGGCTCTGGAAACACCATATATTTT. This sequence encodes CASSQDWRTGGSGNTIYF.

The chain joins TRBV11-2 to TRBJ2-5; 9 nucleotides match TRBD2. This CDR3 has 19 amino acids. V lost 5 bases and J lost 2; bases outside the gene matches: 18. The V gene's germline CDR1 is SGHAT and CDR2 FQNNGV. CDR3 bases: TGTGCCAGCAGCCAATTTGGGATTGGGGCTAGCGGGGCTCAAGAGACCCAGTACTTC. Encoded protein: CASSQFGIGASGAQETQYF.

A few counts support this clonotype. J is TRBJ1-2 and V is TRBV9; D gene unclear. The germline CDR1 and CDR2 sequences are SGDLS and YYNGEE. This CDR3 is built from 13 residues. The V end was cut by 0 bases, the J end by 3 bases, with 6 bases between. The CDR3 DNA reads TGTGCCAGCAGCGTAGGCTTAGACTATGGCTACACCTTC. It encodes CASSVGLDYGYTF.

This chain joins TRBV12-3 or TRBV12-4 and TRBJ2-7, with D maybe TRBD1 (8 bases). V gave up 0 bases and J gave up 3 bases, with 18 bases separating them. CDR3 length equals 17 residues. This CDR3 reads CASSLAAGGGGYYEQYF. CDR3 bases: TGTGCCAGCAGTTTAGCGGCAGGGGGCGGGGGTTACTACGAGCAGTACTTC.

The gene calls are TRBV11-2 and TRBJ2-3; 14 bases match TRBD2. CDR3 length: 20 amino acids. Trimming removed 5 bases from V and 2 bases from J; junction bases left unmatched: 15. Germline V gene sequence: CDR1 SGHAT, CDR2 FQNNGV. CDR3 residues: CASSPSPRPTSGRVTDTQYF. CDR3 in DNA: TGTGCCAGCAGCCCCTCCCCGCGGCCGACTAGCGGGAGGGTCACAGATACGCAGTATTTT.

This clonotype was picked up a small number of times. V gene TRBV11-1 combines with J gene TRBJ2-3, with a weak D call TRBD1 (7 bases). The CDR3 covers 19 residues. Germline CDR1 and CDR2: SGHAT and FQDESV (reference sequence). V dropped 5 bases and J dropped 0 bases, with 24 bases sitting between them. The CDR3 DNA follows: TGTGCCAGCAGCCTCTCCCGGCAGGGGGGAGGACGAAGCACAGATACGCAGTATTTT. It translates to CASSLSRQGGGRSTDTQYF.

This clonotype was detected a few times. The CDR3 sequence: CASSQELSQETQYF. For the CDR3, the DNA is TGTGCCAGCAGCCAAGAGTTGTCCCAAGAGACCCAGTACTTC. This sequence joins TRBV4-2 and TRBJ2-5; D call uncertain. Trimming removed 0 bases at V and 1 base at J, with 6 bases between. The CDR3 is 14 amino acids. In germline, CDR1 is LGHNA, CDR2 YNFKEQ.

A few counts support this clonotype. The CDR3 sequence: CASSLALRETQYF. In nucleotides, the CDR3 is TGTGCCAGCAGCTTAGCGCTAAGAGAGACCCAGTACTTC. The chain couples TRBV11-1 to TRBJ2-5; no clear D gene. Trimming shortened V by 0 bases and J by 4 bases, and 6 bases separated the two germline ends. This CDR3 contains 13 residues. Germline V CDR1 and CDR2: SGHAT, FQDESV (reference sequence). The full variable domain, rest sourced from reference TRBV11-1 and TRBJ2-5, is EAEVAQSPRYKITEKSQAVAFWCDPISGHATLYWYRQILGQGPELLVQFQDESVVDDSQLPKDRFSAERLKGVDSTLKIQPAELGDSAMYLCASSLALRETQYFGPGTRLLVL.

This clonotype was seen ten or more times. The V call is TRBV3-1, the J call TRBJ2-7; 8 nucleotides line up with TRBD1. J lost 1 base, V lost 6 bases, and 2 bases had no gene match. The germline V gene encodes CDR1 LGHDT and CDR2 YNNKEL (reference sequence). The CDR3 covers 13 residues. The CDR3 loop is CASRRTGSYEQYF. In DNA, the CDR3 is TGTGCCAGCAGACGGACAGGGTCCTACGAGCAGTACTTC.

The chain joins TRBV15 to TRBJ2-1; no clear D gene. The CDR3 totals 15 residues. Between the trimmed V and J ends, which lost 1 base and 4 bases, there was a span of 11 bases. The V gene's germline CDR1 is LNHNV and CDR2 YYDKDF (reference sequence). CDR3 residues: CATSRVVGEYNEQFF. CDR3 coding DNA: TGTGCCACCAGCAGAGTAGTCGGAGAGTACAATGAGCAGTTCTTC.

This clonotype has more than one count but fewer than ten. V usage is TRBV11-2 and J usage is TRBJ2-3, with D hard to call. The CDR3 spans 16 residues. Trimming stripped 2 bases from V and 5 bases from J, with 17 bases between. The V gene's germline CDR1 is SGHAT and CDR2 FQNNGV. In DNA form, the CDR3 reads TGTGCCAGCAGCTTATTTCGTGTGCGTTCCGAAGATACGCAGTATTTT. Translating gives CASSLFRVRSEDTQYF. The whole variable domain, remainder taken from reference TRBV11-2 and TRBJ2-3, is EAGVAQSPRYKIIEKRQSVAFWCNPISGHATLYWYQQILGQGPKLLIQFQNNGVVDDSQLPKDRFSAERLKGVDSTLKIQPAKLEDSAVYLCASSLFRVRSEDTQYFGPGTRLTVL.

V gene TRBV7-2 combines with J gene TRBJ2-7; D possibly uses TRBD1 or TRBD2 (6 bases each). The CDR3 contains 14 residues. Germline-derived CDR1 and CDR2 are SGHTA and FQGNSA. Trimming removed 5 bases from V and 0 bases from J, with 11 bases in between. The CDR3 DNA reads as TGTGCCAGCAGCATAGGGGGGCGCTCCTACGAGCAGTACTTC. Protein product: CASSIGGRSYEQYF.

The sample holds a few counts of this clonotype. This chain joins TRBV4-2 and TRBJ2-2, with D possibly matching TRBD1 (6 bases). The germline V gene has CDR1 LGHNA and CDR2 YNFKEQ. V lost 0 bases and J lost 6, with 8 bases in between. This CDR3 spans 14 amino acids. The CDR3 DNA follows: TGTGCCAGCAGCCAAGAGGGGGCCTCCGGGGAGCTGTTTTTT. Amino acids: CASSQEGASGELFF.

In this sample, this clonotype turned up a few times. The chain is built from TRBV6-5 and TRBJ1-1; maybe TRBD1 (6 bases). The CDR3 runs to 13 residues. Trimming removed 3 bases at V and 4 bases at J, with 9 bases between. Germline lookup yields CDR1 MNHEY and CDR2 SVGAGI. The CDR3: CASSYGDTTEAFF. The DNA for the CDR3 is TGTGCCAGCAGTTATGGGGACACCACTGAAGCTTTCTTT.

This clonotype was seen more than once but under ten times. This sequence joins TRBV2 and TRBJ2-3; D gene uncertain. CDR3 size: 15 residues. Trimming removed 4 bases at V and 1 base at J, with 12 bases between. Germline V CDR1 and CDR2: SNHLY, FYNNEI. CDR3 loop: CASSVNRRGTDTQYF. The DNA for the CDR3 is TGTGCCAGCAGTGTTAACCGCCGAGGCACAGATACGCAGTATTTT.

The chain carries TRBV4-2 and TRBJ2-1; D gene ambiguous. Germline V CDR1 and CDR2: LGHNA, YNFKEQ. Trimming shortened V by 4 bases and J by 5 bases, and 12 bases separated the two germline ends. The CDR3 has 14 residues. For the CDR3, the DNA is TGTGCCAGCAGCCCTCTAAACGACAACAATGAGCAGTTCTTC. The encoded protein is CASSPLNDNNEQFF.

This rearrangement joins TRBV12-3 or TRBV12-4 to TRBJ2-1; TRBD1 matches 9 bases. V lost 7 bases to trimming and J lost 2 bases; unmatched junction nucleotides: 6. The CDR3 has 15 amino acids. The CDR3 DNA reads TGTGCCAGCACAAAAGACAGGGGGACCTACAATGAGCAGTTCTTC. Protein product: CASTKDRGTYNEQFF.

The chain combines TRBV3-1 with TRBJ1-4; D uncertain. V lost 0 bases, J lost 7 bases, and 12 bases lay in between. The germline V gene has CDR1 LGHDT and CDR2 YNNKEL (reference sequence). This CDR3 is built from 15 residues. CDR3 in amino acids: CASSQERVDGEKLFF. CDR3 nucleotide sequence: TGTGCCAGCAGCCAAGAAAGAGTGGACGGTGAAAAACTGTTTTTT.

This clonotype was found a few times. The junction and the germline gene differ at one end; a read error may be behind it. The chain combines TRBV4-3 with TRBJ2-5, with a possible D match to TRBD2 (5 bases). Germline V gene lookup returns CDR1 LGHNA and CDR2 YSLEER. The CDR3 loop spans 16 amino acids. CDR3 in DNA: TGCGCCAGCAGCCAATCTCCCCCAGCGGCCAAAGAAACCCAGTACTTC. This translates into CASSQSPPAAKETQYF.